The 31 T cell receptor beta chains listed next were all sequenced from one sample in a study of blood T cell repertoires in COVID-19. Sequenced by immunoSEQ multiplex PCR; TCRdb stores in-frame clones only, minus some. The sample contains roughly 70,000 clones, 90% of which appear only once. Sequenced: peripheral blood. The source of these receptors is a human donor in a cohort sampled during active COVID-19.

This chain joins TRBV7-2 and TRBJ2-1; the match to TRBD2 covers 9 bases. With V trimmed by 4 bases and J by 7 bases, 14 bases remained unmatched. The CDR3 is 17 amino acids. In germline, CDR1 is SGHTA, CDR2 FQGNSA. The CDR3 region has the DNA TGTGCCAGCAGCTCCCCCCCTTGGGCTAGCGGGATAAATGAGCAGTTCTTC. Amino acids: CASSSPPWASGINEQFF.

The chain employs TRBV12-3 or TRBV12-4 and TRBJ1-2; D unresolved. V lost 1 base and J 2 bases, leaving 5 bases between the germline ends. This CDR3 has 13 amino acids. The CDR3 loop reads CASSLGANYGYTF. CDR3 coding DNA: TGTGCCAGCAGTTTAGGGGCGAACTATGGCTACACCTTC.

The chain links TRBV29-1 to TRBJ2-5; 7 nucleotides line up with TRBD2. Germline loops: CDR1 SQVTM, CDR2 ANQGSEA. The ends lost 5 bases at V and 4 bases at J; junction bases unmatched: 1. This CDR3 is built from 11 residues. Here the CDR3 DNA reads TGCAGCGTTTGGGAGGGAGAGACCCAGTACTTC. Translating it yields CSVWEGETQYF.

The genes are TRBV12-3 or TRBV12-4 and TRBJ2-7, with D possibly being TRBD1 (6 bases). Trimming took 3 bases from V and 1 from J, leaving 7 bases between them. The CDR3 runs 13 residues. The DNA for the CDR3 is TGTGCCAGCAGTTTGGGGGCTTCCTACGAGCAGTACTTC. It yields the protein CASSLGASYEQYF.

This chain links TRBV5-6 with TRBJ2-5; D ambiguous. The CDR3 covers 13 residues. Germline-derived CDR1 and CDR2 are SGHDT and YYEEEE. Trimming stripped 2 bases from V and 2 bases from J, with 7 bases between. CDR3 in DNA: TGTGCCAGCAGCTTTAGATATCAAGAGACCCAGTACTTC. It is translated as CASSFRYQETQYF. The full variable domain, its missing parts supplied by reference TRBV5-6 and TRBJ2-5, is DAGVTQSPTHLIKTRGQQVTLRCSPKSGHDTVSWYQQALGQGPQFIFQYYEEEERQRGNFPDRFSGHQFPNYSSELNVNALLLGDSALYLCASSFRYQETQYFGPGTRLLVL.

The chain uses TRBV5-1 and TRBJ2-1; 10 nucleotides line up with TRBD1. Germline V gene sequence: CDR1 SGHRS, CDR2 YFSETQ. The CDR3 consists of 14 residues. With 4 bases clipped from V and 4 bases from J, the junction kept 2 bases outside the gene matches. CDR3 region: CASSLGQGYNEQFF. Written as DNA, the CDR3 is TGCGCCAGCAGCCTGGGACAGGGGTACAATGAGCAGTTCTTC.

This sequence joins TRBV7-6 and TRBJ1-4; no reliable D call. CDR1 and CDR2 (germline): SGHVS, FNYEAQ. The CDR3 totals 14 residues. Trimming shortened V by 5 bases and J by 7 bases, and 14 bases separated the two germline ends. This CDR3 reads CASSTREMGEKLFF. The CDR3 nucleotides are TGTGCCAGCAGCACCCGGGAGATGGGTGAAAAACTGTTTTTT.

This clone was counted once. The chain has TRBV10-3 and TRBJ1-2; TRBD1 aligns across 7 bases. The CDR3 has 15 amino acids. The J segment lost 5 bases and the V segment lost 3 bases, leaving 9 bases of the junction unmatched. Per germline, CDR1 ENHRY and CDR2 SYGVKD. CDR3 sequence (DNA): TGTGCCATCAGTGAATCAGGGACAGTTAATTATGGCTACACCTTC. Translation: CAISESGTVNYGYTF.

V usage is TRBV5-6 and J usage is TRBJ2-3, with D possibly being TRBD1 (6 bases). Trimming removed 2 bases at V and 0 bases at J, with 16 bases between. Germline V lookup: CDR1 SGHDT, CDR2 YYEEEE. The CDR3 has 17 amino acids. CDR3 protein: CASSFYRDPSSTDTQYF. CDR3 nucleotides: TGTGCCAGCAGCTTTTACAGGGACCCATCTAGCACAGATACGCAGTATTTT.

V gene TRBV18 combines with J gene TRBJ1-4; D not certain. The germline V gene encodes CDR1 KGHSH and CDR2 LQKENI. This CDR3 has 15 amino acids. Between the trimmed V and J ends, which lost 3 bases and 0 bases, there was a span of 8 bases. CDR3 loop: CASSPRITTNEKLFF. CDR3 bases: TGTGCCAGCTCACCGCGGATAACAACTAATGAAAAACTGTTTTTT.

The chain joins TRBV9 to TRBJ2-1; TRBD2 aligns across 11 bases. Germline V gives CDR1 SGDLS, CDR2 YYNGEE. J was trimmed by 4 bases and V by 3 bases; bases with no gene match: 9. The CDR3 consists of 17 residues. CDR3 nucleotides: TGTGCCAGCAGCGCAAAAGATAGCGGGGGGGCTTACAATGAGCAGTTCTTC. Its protein product is CASSAKDSGGAYNEQFF.

This clone was found once. V gene TRBV11-2 combines with J gene TRBJ2-7, with 8 bases fitting TRBD2. The germline V gene has CDR1 SGHAT and CDR2 FQNNGV. This CDR3 is 16 amino acids long. With 5 bases clipped from V and 1 base from J, the junction kept 10 bases outside the gene matches. CDR3 nucleotides: TGTGCCAGCAGCCCCGTCGCGGGGGGCCGTTCCTACGAGCAGTACTTC. Translated: CASSPVAGGRSYEQYF.

The genes are TRBV3-1 (or the pseudogene TRBV3-2) and TRBJ1-5; no firm D call. CDR3 length: 15 amino acids. Germline lookup yields CDR1 LGHDT and CDR2 YNNKEL (reference sequence). Trimming cost V 0 bases and J 6 bases, with 12 bases left between them. CDR3 amino acids: CASSQDLAIAQPQHF. The CDR3 region has the DNA TGTGCCAGCAGCCAAGATCTCGCGATTGCTCAGCCCCAGCATTTT.

This clone was observed a single time. The chain's CDR3 is CASSLRTGNQPQHF. CDR3 nucleotide sequence: TGTGCCAGCTCACTCCGGACGGGAAATCAGCCCCAGCATTTT. V is TRBV18 and J is TRBJ1-5; no firm D call. CDR1 is KGHSH and CDR2 is LQKENI in the germline V gene. Trimming removed 4 bases at V and 4 bases at J, with 11 bases between. The CDR3 length is 14 residues.

The chain joins TRBV10-3 to TRBJ1-1; TRBD1 agrees at 9 bases. Germline-derived CDR1 and CDR2 are ENHRY and SYGVKD. The ends lost 4 bases at V and 7 bases at J; junction bases unmatched: 10. CDR3 length: 15 residues. In DNA form, the CDR3 reads TGTGCCATCAGTGCCGGGACAGGGCGAGAGAATGAAGCTTTCTTT. Its protein product is CAISAGTGRENEAFF.

This chain uses TRBV7-7 with TRBJ2-3; TRBD2 agrees at 14 bases. Trimming took 5 bases from V and 5 from J; bases not matched to a gene: 6. The CDR3 runs 16 residues. Germline V gene lookup returns CDR1 SSHAT and CDR2 FNYEAQ (reference sequence). This CDR3 reads CASSRLAGGLGDTQYF. The CDR3 DNA is TGTGCCAGCAGCCGACTAGCGGGGGGGCTGGGAGATACGCAGTATTTT.

The chain uses TRBV7-9 and TRBJ1-2, with 10 bases fitting TRBD1. Per the germline V gene, CDR1 is SEHNR and CDR2 is FQNEAQ (reference sequence). V shed 1 base, J shed 8 bases, and the junction held 4 bases outside the gene matches. The CDR3 spans 14 residues. The CDR3 sequence is CASSLGGTGVGYTF. The CDR3 DNA follows: TGTGCCAGCAGCTTAGGGGGGACAGGGGTAGGCTACACCTTC.

The rearrangement joins TRBV3-1 (or the pseudogene TRBV3-2) to TRBJ2-1; TRBD2 matches at 9 bases. CDR1 and CDR2 (germline): LGHDT, YNNKEL (reference sequence). CDR3 length: 19 amino acids. V was pared by 0 bases and J by 1 base, with 10 bases of the junction left unmatched. The CDR3 DNA reads as TGTGCCAGCAGCCAAGAGGTCTTGGGACTAGCTGGTTCCTACAATGAGCAGTTCTTC. The encoded protein is CASSQEVLGLAGSYNEQFF.

This chain joins TRBV27 and TRBJ2-1; TRBD2 agrees at 11 bases. CDR1 is MNHEY and CDR2 is SMNVEV in the germline V gene (reference sequence). J lost 4 bases, V lost 5 bases, and 7 bases had no gene match. This CDR3 spans 16 amino acids. The CDR3 reads CASSGLAGLLYNEQFF. The DNA of the CDR3 is TGTGCCAGCAGTGGACTAGCGGGCCTCCTTTACAATGAGCAGTTCTTC.

This CDR3 reads CASSERGGSGANVLTF. For the CDR3, the DNA is TGTGCCAGCAGTGAACGGGGGGGGTCTGGGGCCAACGTCCTGACTTTC. The chain carries TRBV6-4 and TRBJ2-6; 8 positions agree with TRBD2. Germline CDR1 reads MRHNA; CDR2 reads SNTAGT. After removal of 3 bases from V and 1 base from J, the junction contained 2 bases not matched to a gene. The CDR3 is made up of 16 amino acids.

This chain links TRBV28 with TRBJ1-1; D gene uncertain. The V gene lost 6 bases and the J gene lost 4 bases, with 9 bases spanning the gap. The CDR3 contains 12 residues. CDR1 MDHEN and CDR2 SYDVKM come from the germline V gene. The CDR3 nucleotides are TGTGCCAGCAGCCCGTTCCCCACTGAAGCTTTCTTT. Residues: CASSPFPTEAFF.

The V and J genes are TRBV5-4 and TRBJ1-1; weak D call: TRBD1 (6 bases). Per germline, CDR1 SGHNT and CDR2 YYREEE (reference sequence). V lost 4 bases to trimming and J lost 0 bases, with 13 bases between them. This CDR3 is 15 amino acids long. DNA of the CDR3: TGTGCCAGCAGCCTACAGGGTCCCATGAACACTGAAGCTTTCTTT. This codes for CASSLQGPMNTEAFF. Complete variable domain (other parts from reference TRBV5-4 and TRBJ1-1): ETGVTQSPTHLIKTRGQQVTLRCSSQSGHNTVSWYQQALGQGPQFIFQYYREEENGRGNFPPRFSGLQFPNYSSELNVNALELDDSALYLCASSLQGPMNTEAFFGQGTRLTVV.

The CDR3 here is CASSLRPGAGSYNEQFF. CDR3 coding DNA: TGTGCCAGCAGCCTTAGACCGGGAGCGGGCTCCTACAATGAGCAGTTCTTC. J is TRBJ2-1 and V is TRBV9, with D possibly TRBD2 on 6 matching bases. CDR1 is SGDLS and CDR2 is YYNGEE in the germline V gene. The CDR3 consists of 17 residues. The germline V and J ends were trimmed by 4 bases and 0 bases, with 17 bases remaining between them.

The V call is TRBV28, the J call TRBJ1-6; D may be TRBD1 (5 bases). V was pared by 1 base and J by 12 bases, with 13 bases between. CDR3 length: 14 residues. The germline V gene has CDR1 MDHEN and CDR2 SYDVKM. CDR3 DNA: TGTGCCAGCAGTTTATCTCAGGGAATGGGACCCCTCCACTTT. It encodes CASSLSQGMGPLHF.

This chain connects TRBV2 to TRBJ1-5; D is possibly TRBD1 (5 bases). Looked up from germline, CDR1 is SNHLY and CDR2 is FYNNEI. Trimming left V 8 bases short and J 2 bases short, with 16 bases between. CDR3 length: 15 amino acids. This CDR3 is CASGGAPEGNQPQHF. The CDR3 nucleotides read TGTGCCAGCGGAGGGGCCCCCGAGGGCAATCAGCCCCAGCATTTT.

The rearrangement uses TRBV7-6 and TRBJ2-3; possible D gene TRBD2, 7 bases. The germline V and J ends were trimmed by 2 bases and 3 bases, with 24 bases remaining between them. The V gene's germline CDR1 is SGHVS and CDR2 FNYEAQ. The CDR3 extends over 19 amino acids. The CDR3 nucleotides read TGTGCCAGCAGCTTATCGACCCCCCTTAGGGGGGGGGAGACAGATACGCAGTATTTT. Translated, it gives CASSLSTPLRGGETDTQYF.

The CDR3 reads CASSTNRDTEAFF. CDR3 DNA sequence: TGTGCCAGTAGTACGAACAGGGACACTGAAGCTTTCTTT. The chain links TRBV19 to TRBJ1-1; D is perhaps TRBD1 (6 bases). Per germline, CDR1 LNHDA and CDR2 SQIVND (reference sequence). The length of the CDR3 is 13 residues. V dropped 4 bases and J dropped 3 bases, with 9 bases sitting between them.

This chain links TRBV6-1 with TRBJ2-7; tentatively, D is TRBD1 (6 bases). The CDR3 is 14 amino acids. V lost 2 bases, J lost 0 bases, and 8 bases lay in between. Per germline, CDR1 MNHNS and CDR2 SASEGT. CDR3 DNA: TGTGCCAGCAGTGAACCGACAGGCTCCTACGAGCAGTACTTC. Amino acids: CASSEPTGSYEQYF.

This clone has only a few counts. The chain couples TRBV19 to TRBJ2-1, with a weak D call TRBD2 (6 bases). The germline CDR1 and CDR2 sequences are LNHDA and SQIVND (reference sequence). Trimming removed 4 bases at V and 3 bases at J, with 13 bases between. CDR3 length equals 15 residues. The DNA for the CDR3 is TGTGCCAGTAGTACCCCCGTGGAGGGCTACAATGAGCAGTTCTTC. It codes for CASSTPVEGYNEQFF.

The chain carries TRBV24-1 and TRBJ1-5; D is uncertain. The CDR3 consists of 13 residues. Per germline, CDR1 KGHDR and CDR2 SFDVKD. The V and J ends lost 2 bases and 6 bases respectively, with 7 bases between them. CDR3 DNA: TGTGCCACCAGTGATTGGGGAGGTCAGCCCCAGCATTTT. Translated, it gives CATSDWGGQPQHF.

CDR3 bases: TGTGCCAGCAGTCCCCCAGGGTCCTCCTACAATGAGCAGTTCTTC. Its protein is CASSPPGSSYNEQFF. The rearrangement joins TRBV28 to TRBJ2-1, with D maybe TRBD1 (5 bases). This CDR3 is built from 15 residues. The ends were cut back, 5 bases at V and 0 bases at J, with 11 bases in the middle. Germline loops: CDR1 MDHEN, CDR2 SYDVKM.